This T cell receptor beta chain was sequenced for a study of Graves' ophthalmopathy and Graves' hyperthyroidism. Study background: Ahead of any treatment, peripheral blood was obtained at the initial diagnosis. Study outcomes and limitations: Blood contained most expanded thyroid clonotypes exceeding 0.001 frequency.

Beta-chain TCR CDR3 regions were amplified from RNA transcripts. HTBI primers were used in a first-round RT-PCR, which preceded a second-round multiplex PCR. TCRdb reanalysed the multiplex PCR reads using MiXCR and keeps one entry per CDR3 protein. The sample contains 11,000 to 15,000 distinct CDR3 sequences, 50% of which appear only once. This clonotype was found a few times. Antigen unknown. Patients were left out if they had other autoimmune diseases, uncontrolled infections, pregnancy or lactation. V was cut by 1 base and J by 11 bases, with 9 bases left in between. Germline values: CDR1 SEHNR, CDR2 FQNEAQ (reference sequence). This CDR3 has 12 amino acids.

This clonotype originated in a woman in her thirties with Graves' ophthalmopathy. The sequencing sample was made of peripheral blood. The J gene is TRBJ1-5, the V gene TRBV7-9; D call uncertain. CDR3 sequence: CASSLGTGAQHF. In nucleotides, the CDR3 is TGTGCCAGCAGCTTAGGGACCGGGGCCCAGCATTTT.